This entry lists 5 T cell receptor beta chains sequenced from one sample in a study of a mutant IDH1 vaccine in newly diagnosed glioma. Sequenced by immunoSEQ multiplex PCR; TCRdb stores in-frame clones only, minus some. The sample contains about 34,000 clones, around 80% of which appear only once. Specified time point: baseline, week 1 (first vaccination visit). Treatment indicated: pre-vaccination baseline after standard-of-care therapy. The material was peripheral blood mononuclear cells (PBMCs), obtained from a glioma patient treated with radiotherapy, temozolomide or both. Source of these receptors: a man aged 50-59 years with glioma. Some clones in this sample may be carry-over from other donors' samples.

The chain joins TRBV6-6 to TRBJ2-7, with D possibly matching TRBD1 (7 bases). Trimming shortened V by 5 bases and J by 2 bases, and 16 bases separated the two germline ends. Germline CDR1 MNHNY, CDR2 SVGAGI (reference sequence). The CDR3 has 15 amino acids. The CDR3 loop is CASSRLGDSPYEQYF. The CDR3 DNA follows: TGTGCCAGCAGTCGACTAGGGGACAGTCCCTACGAGCAGTACTTC.

The chain combines TRBV9 with TRBJ2-1; 8 positions agree with TRBD2. CDR3 size: 15 residues. Germline assignment: CDR1 SGDLS and CDR2 YYNGEE. Losses at the gene ends were 4 bases for V and 5 bases for J; bases not matched to a gene: 8. The DNA of the CDR3 is TGTGCCAGCAGCCCACGACTAGCGATGCACAATGAGCAGTTCTTC. Its protein is CASSPRLAMHNEQFF.

This clone was found once. The rearrangement links TRBV29-1 to TRBJ2-5; TRBD2 matches 12 bases. In germline, CDR1 is SQVTM, CDR2 ANQGSEA. The CDR3 contains 14 residues. V gave up 7 bases and J gave up 5 bases; unmatched junction bases: 8. CDR3 DNA sequence: TGCAGCGCCTTTCTAGCGGGAGGGTTGGAGACCCAGTACTTC. Protein sequence: CSAFLAGGLETQYF.

CDR3 sequence (DNA): TGTGCCAGCAACGACTGGGAACTTTGGAACACTGAAGCTTTCTTT. The encoded protein is CASNDWELWNTEAFF. The V and J genes are TRBV5-4 and TRBJ1-1; D remains unclear. V was pared by 6 bases and J by 1 base, with 16 bases between. The CDR3 has 15 amino acids. Germline V CDR1 and CDR2: SGHNT, YYREEE (reference sequence).

The chain carries TRBV4-2 and TRBJ2-7, with 7 positions matching TRBD2. CDR1 is LGHNA and CDR2 is YNFKEQ in the germline V gene. This CDR3 contains 14 residues. V shed 4 bases, J shed 5 bases, and the junction held 8 bases outside the gene matches. CDR3 DNA: TGTGCCAGCAGCCCCGGGGGGACTTGGAACGAGCAGTACTTC. Translating gives CASSPGGTWNEQYF.